This T cell receptor (beta chain) was documented in a study of T cell changes during pregnancy in multiple sclerosis. Germline CDR1 is MGHDK and CDR2 is SYGVNS. The CDR3 length is 13 residues. V was clipped by 3 bases and J by 3 bases, with 8 bases between them. TCRdb keeps only in-frame clones here, not all; method: immunoSEQ multiplex PCR. The data contain about 59,000 clones, more than 80% of them seen just once; the ten biggest clones take up roughly 0.82%. The sequence came from a female donor in good health, enrolled as a control in a pregnancy study. The rearrangement links TRBV25-1 to TRBJ1-1; D is unresolved. The source material was peripheral blood, sampled in the first trimester of pregnancy. The CDR3: CASSDRTYTEAFF. The CDR3 region has the DNA TGTGCCAGCAGTGACCGAACTTACACTGAAGCTTTCTTT. The whole variable domain, remainder taken from reference TRBV25-1 and TRBJ1-1, is EADIYQTPRYLVIGTGKKITLECSQTMGHDKMYWYQQDPGMELHLIHYSYGVNSTEKGDLSSESTVSRIRTEHFPLTLESARPSHTSQYLCASSDRTYTEAFFGQGTRLTVV.